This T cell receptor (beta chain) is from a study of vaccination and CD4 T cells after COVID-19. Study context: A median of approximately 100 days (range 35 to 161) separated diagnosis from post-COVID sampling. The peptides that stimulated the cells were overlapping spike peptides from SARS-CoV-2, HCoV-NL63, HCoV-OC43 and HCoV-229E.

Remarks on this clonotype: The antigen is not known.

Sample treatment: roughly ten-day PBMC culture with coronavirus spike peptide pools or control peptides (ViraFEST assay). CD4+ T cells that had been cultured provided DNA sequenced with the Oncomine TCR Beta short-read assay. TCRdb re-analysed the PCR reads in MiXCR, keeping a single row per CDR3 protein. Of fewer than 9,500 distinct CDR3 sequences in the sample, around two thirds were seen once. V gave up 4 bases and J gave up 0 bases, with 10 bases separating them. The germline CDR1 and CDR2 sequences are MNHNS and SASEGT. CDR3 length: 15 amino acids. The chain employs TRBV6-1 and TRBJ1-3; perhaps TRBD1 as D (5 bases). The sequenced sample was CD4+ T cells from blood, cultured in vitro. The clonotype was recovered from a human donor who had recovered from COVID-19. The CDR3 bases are TGTGCCAGCAGTGTTGGGGCCAGCTCTGGAAACACCATATATTTT. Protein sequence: CASSVGASSGNTIYF.